This T cell receptor beta chain appears in the sequencing data of a study of blood T cell repertoires in COVID-19. Per germline, CDR1 SGHVS and CDR2 FQNEAQ. Losses at the gene ends were 4 bases for V and 1 base for J; bases not matched to a gene: 6. The CDR3 covers 16 residues. This clone was recorded only once. Here immunoSEQ multiplex PCR was the method, and the copy in TCRdb shows in-frame clones only, minus some. Here the sample spans 150,000 or so clones, approximately 80% being singletons. This chain links TRBV7-8 with TRBJ2-2; 7 bases map to TRBD1. Sample: PBMCs or T cells enriched from blood (not recorded which). The receptor was isolated from a man aged 40-55 years who had recovered from COVID-19. The DNA for the CDR3 is TGTGCCAGCAGCTCCCCGACAGGGAGGAACACCGGGGAGCTGTTTTTT. It translates to CASSSPTGRNTGELFF.